This T cell receptor beta chain was captured in a study of brain metastases from non-small cell lung cancer. The sample holds a few counts of this clone. What it binds is not known. Study conclusions and caveats: Fewer infiltrating T cells were found in brain metastases than primaries. Metastases had sparse T cells but largely shared repertoires with primaries.

The data were produced by immunoSEQ multiplex PCR, yet TCRdb's version contains in-frame clones alone and is incomplete. The repertoire holds fewer than 5,000 clones, with roughly nine tenths as singletons. The CDR3 has 15 amino acids. V was shortened by 0 bases and J by 0 bases, with 10 bases between the two germline ends. The germline CDR1 and CDR2 sequences are SGHRS and YFSETQ. This chain connects TRBV5-1 to TRBJ2-7; D gene ambiguous. The TCR comes from a donor at least 40 years old with non-small cell lung cancer. The sequenced sample consisted of primary lung tumor tissue. Here the CDR3 reads CASSLAAASSYEQYF. The CDR3 coding sequence is TGCGCCAGCAGCTTGGCGGCGGCTAGCTCCTACGAGCAGTACTTC.